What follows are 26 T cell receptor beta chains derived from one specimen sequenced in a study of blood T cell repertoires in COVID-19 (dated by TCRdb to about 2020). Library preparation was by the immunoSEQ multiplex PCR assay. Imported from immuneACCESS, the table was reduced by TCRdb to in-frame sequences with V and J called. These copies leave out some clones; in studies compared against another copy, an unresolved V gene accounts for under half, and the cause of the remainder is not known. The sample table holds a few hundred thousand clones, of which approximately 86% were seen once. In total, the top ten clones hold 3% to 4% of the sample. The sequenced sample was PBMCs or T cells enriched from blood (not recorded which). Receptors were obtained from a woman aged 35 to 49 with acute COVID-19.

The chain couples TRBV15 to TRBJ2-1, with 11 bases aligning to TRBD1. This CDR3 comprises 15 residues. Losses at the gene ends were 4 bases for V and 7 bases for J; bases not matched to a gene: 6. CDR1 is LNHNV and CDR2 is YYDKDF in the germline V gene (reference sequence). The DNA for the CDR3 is TGTGCCACCAGCAAACCGGGACAGGGGGGAAATGAGCAGTTCTTC. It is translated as CATSKPGQGGNEQFF.

The CDR3 loop is CASSRPTGRGNTGELFF. CDR3 nucleotides: TGTGCCAGCTCGAGGCCGACAGGGCGGGGGAACACCGGGGAGCTGTTTTTT. The chain is built from TRBV11-2 and TRBJ2-2, with D perhaps matching TRBD1 (7 bases). The V end lost 8 bases, the J end lost 1 base, and 20 bases lay between the germline ends. This CDR3 contains 17 residues. Germline CDR1 SGHAT, CDR2 FQNNGV.

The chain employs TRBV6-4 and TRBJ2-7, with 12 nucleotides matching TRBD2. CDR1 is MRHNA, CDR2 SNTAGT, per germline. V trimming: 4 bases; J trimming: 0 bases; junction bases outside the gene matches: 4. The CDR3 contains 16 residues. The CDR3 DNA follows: TGTGCCAGCAGTGGCGGACTAGCGGGGAGCTCCTACGAGCAGTACTTC. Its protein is CASSGGLAGSSYEQYF.

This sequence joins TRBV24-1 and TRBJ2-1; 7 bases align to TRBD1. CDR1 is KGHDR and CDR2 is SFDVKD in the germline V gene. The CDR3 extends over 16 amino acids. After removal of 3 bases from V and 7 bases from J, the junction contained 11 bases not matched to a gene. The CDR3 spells CATSDIASTGPNEQFF. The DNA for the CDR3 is TGTGCCACCAGTGATATTGCCTCGACAGGGCCTAATGAGCAGTTCTTC.

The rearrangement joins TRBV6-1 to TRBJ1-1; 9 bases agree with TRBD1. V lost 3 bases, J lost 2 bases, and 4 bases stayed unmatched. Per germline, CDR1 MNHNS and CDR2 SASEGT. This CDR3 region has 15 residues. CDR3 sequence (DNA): TGTGCCAGCAGTGAGCCGGGACAGGGAAACACTGAAGCTTTCTTT. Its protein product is CASSEPGQGNTEAFF.

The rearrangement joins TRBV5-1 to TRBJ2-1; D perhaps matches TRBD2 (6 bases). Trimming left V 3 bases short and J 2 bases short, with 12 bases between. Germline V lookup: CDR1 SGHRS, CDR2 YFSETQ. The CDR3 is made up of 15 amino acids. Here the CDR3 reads CASSSGLLTYNEQFF. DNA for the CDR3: TGCGCCAGCAGCTCGGGACTCCTTACCTACAATGAGCAGTTCTTC.

The CDR3, as DNA: TGTGCCAGCAGCGTCCAGCGGGGGTGGAATTCACCCCTCCACTTT. Its protein product is CASSVQRGWNSPLHF. The gene calls are TRBV28 and TRBJ1-6; D is possibly TRBD1 (5 bases). There are 15 residues in the CDR3. The ends were cut back, 6 bases at V and 7 bases at J, with 16 bases in the middle. From germline, CDR1 is MDHEN and CDR2 SYDVKM.

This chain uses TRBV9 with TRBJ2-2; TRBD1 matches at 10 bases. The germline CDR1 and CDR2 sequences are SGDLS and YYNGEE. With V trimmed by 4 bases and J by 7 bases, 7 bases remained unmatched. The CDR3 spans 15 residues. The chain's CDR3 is CASSPWTGGGGELFF. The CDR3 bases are TGTGCCAGCAGCCCCTGGACAGGGGGTGGCGGGGAGCTGTTTTTT.

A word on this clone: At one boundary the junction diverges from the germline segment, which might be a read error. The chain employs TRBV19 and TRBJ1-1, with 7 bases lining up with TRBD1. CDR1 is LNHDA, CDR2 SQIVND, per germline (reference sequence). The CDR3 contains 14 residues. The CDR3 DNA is TGTGCCAGTAGTGTCGACAGGGTGAACCCTGAAGCTTTCTTT. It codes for CASSVDRVNPEAFF.

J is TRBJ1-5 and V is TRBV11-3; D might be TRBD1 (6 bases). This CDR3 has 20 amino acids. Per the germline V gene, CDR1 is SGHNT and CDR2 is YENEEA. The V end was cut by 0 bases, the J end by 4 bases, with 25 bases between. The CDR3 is CASSLEGPGTQLGGNQPQHF. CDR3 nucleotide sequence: TGTGCCAGCAGCTTAGAGGGCCCGGGGACACAGTTAGGAGGAAATCAGCCCCAGCATTTT.

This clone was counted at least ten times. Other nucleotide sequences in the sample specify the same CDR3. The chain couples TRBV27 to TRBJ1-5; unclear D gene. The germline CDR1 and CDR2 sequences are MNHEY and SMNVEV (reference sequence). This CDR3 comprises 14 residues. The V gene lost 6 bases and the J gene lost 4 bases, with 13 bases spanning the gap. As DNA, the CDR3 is TGTGCCAGCAGCTGGGGAGGGCGGAATCAGCCCCAGCATTTT. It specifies CASSWGGRNQPQHF.

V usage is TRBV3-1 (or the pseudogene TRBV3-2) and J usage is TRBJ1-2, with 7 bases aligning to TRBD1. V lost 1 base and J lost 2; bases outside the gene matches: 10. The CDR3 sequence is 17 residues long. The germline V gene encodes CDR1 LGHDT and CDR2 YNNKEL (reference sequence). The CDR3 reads CASSQAVQGRYNYGYTF. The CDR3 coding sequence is TGTGCCAGCAGCCAAGCCGTACAGGGGCGTTACAACTATGGCTACACCTTC.

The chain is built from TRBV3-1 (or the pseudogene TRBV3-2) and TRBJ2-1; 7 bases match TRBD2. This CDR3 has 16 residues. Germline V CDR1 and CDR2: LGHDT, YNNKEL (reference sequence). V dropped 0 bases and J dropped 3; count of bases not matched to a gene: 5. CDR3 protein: CASSQDGSGGYNEQFF. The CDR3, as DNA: TGTGCCAGCAGCCAAGATGGTTCGGGGGGCTACAATGAGCAGTTCTTC.

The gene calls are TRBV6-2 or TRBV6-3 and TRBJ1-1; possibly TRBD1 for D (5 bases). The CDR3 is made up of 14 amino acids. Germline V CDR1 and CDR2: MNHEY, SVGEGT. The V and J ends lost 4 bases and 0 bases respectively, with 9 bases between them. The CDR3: CASSSSGMNTEAFF. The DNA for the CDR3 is TGTGCCAGCAGTTCGTCAGGGATGAACACTGAAGCTTTCTTT.

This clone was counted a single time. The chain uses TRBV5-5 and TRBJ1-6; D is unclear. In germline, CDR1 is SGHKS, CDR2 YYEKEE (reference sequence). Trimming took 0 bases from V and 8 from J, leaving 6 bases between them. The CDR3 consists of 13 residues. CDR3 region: CASSLDSDSPLHF. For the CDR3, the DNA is TGTGCCAGCAGCTTGGACAGTGATTCACCCCTCCACTTT.

The CDR3 region is CASRPDRAAPQKLFF. CDR3 bases: TGTGCCAGCAGGCCCGACAGGGCCGCCCCCCAAAAACTGTTTTTT. The chain combines TRBV28 with TRBJ1-4; 7 nucleotides match TRBD1. The CDR3 consists of 15 residues. The V gene end was trimmed by 6 bases and the J gene end by 9 bases; junction bases not matched to a gene: 13. Germline V CDR1 and CDR2: MDHEN, SYDVKM.

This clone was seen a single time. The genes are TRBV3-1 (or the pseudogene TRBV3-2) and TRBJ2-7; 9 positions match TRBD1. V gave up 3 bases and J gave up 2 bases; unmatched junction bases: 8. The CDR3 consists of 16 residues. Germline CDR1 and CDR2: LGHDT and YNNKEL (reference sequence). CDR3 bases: TGTGCCAGCAGCCAGGGGCTCGGACAGGGGACCTACGAGCAGTACTTC. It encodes CASSQGLGQGTYEQYF.

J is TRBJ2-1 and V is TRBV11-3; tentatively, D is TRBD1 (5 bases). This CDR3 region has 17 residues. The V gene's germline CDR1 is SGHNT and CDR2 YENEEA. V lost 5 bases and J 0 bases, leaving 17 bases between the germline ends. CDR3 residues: CASSVRQSRSSYNEQFF. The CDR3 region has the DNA TGTGCCAGCAGCGTCCGACAGTCCCGGAGCTCCTACAATGAGCAGTTCTTC.

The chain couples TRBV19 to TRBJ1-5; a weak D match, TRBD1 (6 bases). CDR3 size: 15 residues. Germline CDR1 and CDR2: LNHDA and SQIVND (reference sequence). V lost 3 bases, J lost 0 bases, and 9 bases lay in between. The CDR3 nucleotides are TGTGCCAGTAGTATGGACAGAGCTAGCAATCAGCCCCAGCATTTT. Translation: CASSMDRASNQPQHF.

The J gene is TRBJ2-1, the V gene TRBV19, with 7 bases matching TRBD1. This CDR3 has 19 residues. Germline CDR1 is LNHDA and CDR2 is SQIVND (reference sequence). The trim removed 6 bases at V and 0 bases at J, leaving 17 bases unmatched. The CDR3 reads CASSPRGIGPYPSYNEQFF. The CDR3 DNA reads TGTGCCAGTAGCCCCAGGGGGATCGGGCCGTATCCCTCCTACAATGAGCAGTTCTTC.

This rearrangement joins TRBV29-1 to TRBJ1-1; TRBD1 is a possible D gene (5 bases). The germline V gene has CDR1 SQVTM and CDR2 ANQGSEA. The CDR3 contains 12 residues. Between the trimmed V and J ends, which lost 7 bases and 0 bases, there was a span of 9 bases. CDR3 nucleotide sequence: TGCAGCGCTACGACAGTGAACACTGAAGCTTTCTTT. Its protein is CSATTVNTEAFF.

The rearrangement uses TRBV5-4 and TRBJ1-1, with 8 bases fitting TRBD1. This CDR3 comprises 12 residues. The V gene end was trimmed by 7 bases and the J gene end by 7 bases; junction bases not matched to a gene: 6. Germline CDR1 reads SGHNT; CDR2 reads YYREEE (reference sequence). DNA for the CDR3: TGTGCCAGCGGCAGGGGGCATAATGAAGCTTTCTTT. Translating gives CASGRGHNEAFF.

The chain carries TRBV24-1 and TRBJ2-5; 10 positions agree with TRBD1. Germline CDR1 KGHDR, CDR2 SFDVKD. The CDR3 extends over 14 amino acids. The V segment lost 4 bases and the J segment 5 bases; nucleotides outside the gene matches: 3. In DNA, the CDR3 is TGTGCCACCAGTGACAGGGGACAGGGGGAGACCCAGTACTTC. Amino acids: CATSDRGQGETQYF.

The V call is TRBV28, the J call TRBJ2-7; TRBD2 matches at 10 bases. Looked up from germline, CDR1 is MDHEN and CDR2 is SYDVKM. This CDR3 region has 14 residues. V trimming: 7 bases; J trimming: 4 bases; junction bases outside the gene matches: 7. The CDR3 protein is CASTSSGRVYEQYF. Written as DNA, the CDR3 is TGTGCCAGCACATCAAGCGGGAGGGTATACGAGCAGTACTTC.

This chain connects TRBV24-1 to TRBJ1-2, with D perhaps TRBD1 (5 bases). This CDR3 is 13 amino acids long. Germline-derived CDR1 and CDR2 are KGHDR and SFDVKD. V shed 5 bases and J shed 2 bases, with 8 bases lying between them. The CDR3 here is CATSVEGNYGYTF. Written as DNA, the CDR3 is TGTGCCACCAGTGTGGAGGGGAACTATGGCTACACCTTC.

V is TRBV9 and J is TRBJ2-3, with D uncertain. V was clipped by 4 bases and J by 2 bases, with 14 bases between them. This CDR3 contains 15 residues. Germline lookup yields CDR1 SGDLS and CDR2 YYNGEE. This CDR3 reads CASSRGGKPTDTQYF. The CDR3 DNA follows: TGTGCCAGCAGCCGTGGCGGAAAGCCCACAGATACGCAGTATTTT.